The rows below give T cell receptor beta chains drawn from one sample of a study of PD-1 blockade in classical Hodgkin lymphoma. Profiling relied on immunoSEQ multiplex PCR, and the TCRdb table lists in-frame clones only, not all of them. The sample lists tens of thousands of clones; about 86% were seen once. Sequences were derived from CD4+ T cells from blood, sampled before the fourth cycle of nivolumab. The source is a human donor with classical Hodgkin lymphoma. Both conserved end residues are part of each CDR3. Fields, in order: CDR3 protein, CDR3 DNA, D gene, J gene, V gene, clone size. A D gene is named only where the DNA matches it firmly. Some rows have no size entry. The others give once, few or many, or a class for an expanded clone.

cdr3_aa: CASSLGLAGPPLNEQFF
cdr3_nt: TGCGCCAGCAGCTTGGGATTGGCGGGACCTCCGTTAAATGAGCAGTTCTTC
d_call: -
j_call: TRBJ2-1
v_call: TRBV5-1
clone_size: -

cdr3_aa: CASSESWGRAGYTF
cdr3_nt: TGTGCCAGCAGTGAATCATGGGGGAGGGCCGGCTACACCTTC
d_call: -
j_call: TRBJ1-2
v_call: TRBV25-1
clone_size: few

cdr3_aa: CASRGVPAGGYEQYF
cdr3_nt: TGTGCCAGCAGGGGGGTTCCAGCGGGAGGATACGAGCAGTACTTC
d_call: TRBD2
j_call: TRBJ2-7
v_call: TRBV2
clone_size: -

cdr3_aa: CATKGGPEQFF
cdr3_nt: TGTGCCACCAAGGGGGGACCTGAGCAGTTCTTC
d_call: -
j_call: TRBJ2-1
v_call: TRBV2
clone_size: -

cdr3_aa: CASSLVWTDYEQYF
cdr3_nt: TGTGCCAGCAGCTTAGTCTGGACAGACTACGAGCAGTACTTC
d_call: -
j_call: TRBJ2-7
v_call: TRBV7-2
clone_size: -

cdr3_aa: CASSFRGLNTEAFF
cdr3_nt: TGTGCCAGCAGTTTTAGGGGGCTGAACACTGAAGCTTTCTTT
d_call: TRBD1
j_call: TRBJ1-1
v_call: TRBV27
clone_size: -

cdr3_aa: CASSFRTASTDTQYF
cdr3_nt: TGTGCCAGCAGCTTTAGGACCGCTAGCACAGATACGCAGTATTTT
d_call: -
j_call: TRBJ2-3
v_call: TRBV5-5
clone_size: -

cdr3_aa: CASSEALGTGETQYF
cdr3_nt: TGTGCCAGCAGTGAAGCCCTGGGGACCGGGGAGACCCAGTACTTC
d_call: -
j_call: TRBJ2-5
v_call: TRBV6-1
clone_size: -

cdr3_aa: CASSLGLATYNEQFF
cdr3_nt: TGTGCCAGCAGCTTAGGCCTGGCAACCTACAATGAGCAGTTCTTC
d_call: -
j_call: TRBJ2-1
v_call: TRBV11-3
clone_size: -

cdr3_aa: CASSLDASSYEQYF
cdr3_nt: TGCGCCAGCAGCCTGGACGCGTCCTCCTACGAGCAGTACTTC
d_call: -
j_call: TRBJ2-7
v_call: TRBV5-1
clone_size: -

cdr3_aa: CASSGPGVSGANVLTF
cdr3_nt: TGTGCCAGCAGTGGCCCAGGGGTCTCTGGGGCCAACGTCCTGACTTTC
d_call: -
j_call: TRBJ2-6
v_call: TRBV6-1
clone_size: -

cdr3_aa: CASSFSGGGGLGYTF
cdr3_nt: TGTGCCAGCAGTTTTTCTGGGGGAGGGGGCTTGGGCTACACCTTC
d_call: TRBD1
j_call: TRBJ1-2
v_call: TRBV11-3
clone_size: -

cdr3_aa: CASSPGRSTEAFF
cdr3_nt: TGTGCCAGCAGTCCGGGACGTAGCACTGAAGCTTTCTTT
d_call: -
j_call: TRBJ1-1
v_call: TRBV2
clone_size: few

cdr3_aa: CASIGGPPNYGYTF
cdr3_nt: TGTGCCAGCATTGGGGGACCGCCCAACTATGGCTACACCTTC
d_call: -
j_call: TRBJ1-2
v_call: TRBV6-1
clone_size: -

cdr3_aa: CASSLRGQGATYEQYF
cdr3_nt: TGTGCCAGCAGCTTAAGGGGACAGGGGGCAACCTACGAGCAGTACTTC
d_call: TRBD1
j_call: TRBJ2-7
v_call: TRBV7-9
clone_size: -

cdr3_aa: CASHTGTDHTEAFF
cdr3_nt: TGTGCCAGCCATACGGGGACAGACCACACTGAAGCTTTCTTT
d_call: TRBD1
j_call: TRBJ1-1
v_call: TRBV6-5
clone_size: few